This TCR beta chain was observed in a study of shared clonotypes between healthy human individuals. The overall study: The study enrolled a couple of women and three men aged 18 to 49.

Germline V gene lookup returns CDR1 LNHDA and CDR2 SQIVND (reference sequence). Germline trimming cut 2 bases from V and 4 bases from J; bases unmatched to any gene: 9. The CDR3 consists of 17 residues. Profiled with immunoSEQ multiplex PCR; TCRdb holds only in-frame clones, not every one. This sample carries 850,000 to 1,200,000 clones, about 75% of them seen once, and the ten largest clones take about 1.5%. The donors, all of them Caucasian adults, lived in Nashville, Tennessee. Sequenced: memory CD4+ T cells sorted from blood. This sample's subset: CD45RA-negative fraction. The clonotype comes from a man younger than 30 in good health. The chain employs TRBV19 and TRBJ2-1, with 9 positions matching TRBD1. DNA for the CDR3: TGTGCCAGTAGTATAACCTCTGCCGGGACAGGGTACAATGAGCAGTTCTTC. It codes for CASSITSAGTGYNEQFF.